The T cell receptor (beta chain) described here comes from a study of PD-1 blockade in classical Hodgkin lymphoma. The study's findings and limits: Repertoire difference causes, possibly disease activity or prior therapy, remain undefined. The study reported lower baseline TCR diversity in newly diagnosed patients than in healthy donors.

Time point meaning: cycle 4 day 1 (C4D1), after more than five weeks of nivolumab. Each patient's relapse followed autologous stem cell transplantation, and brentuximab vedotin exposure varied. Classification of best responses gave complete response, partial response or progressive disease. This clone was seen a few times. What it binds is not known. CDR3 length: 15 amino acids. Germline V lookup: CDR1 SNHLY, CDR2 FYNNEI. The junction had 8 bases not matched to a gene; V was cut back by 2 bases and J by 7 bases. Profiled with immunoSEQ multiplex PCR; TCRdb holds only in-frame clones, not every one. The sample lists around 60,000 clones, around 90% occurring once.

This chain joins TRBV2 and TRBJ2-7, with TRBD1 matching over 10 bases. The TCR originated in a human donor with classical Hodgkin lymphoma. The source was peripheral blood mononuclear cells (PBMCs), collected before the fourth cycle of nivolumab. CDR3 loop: CASSEWGQGMGEQYF. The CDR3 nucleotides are TGTGCCAGCAGTGAATGGGGACAGGGGATGGGGGAGCAGTACTTC.